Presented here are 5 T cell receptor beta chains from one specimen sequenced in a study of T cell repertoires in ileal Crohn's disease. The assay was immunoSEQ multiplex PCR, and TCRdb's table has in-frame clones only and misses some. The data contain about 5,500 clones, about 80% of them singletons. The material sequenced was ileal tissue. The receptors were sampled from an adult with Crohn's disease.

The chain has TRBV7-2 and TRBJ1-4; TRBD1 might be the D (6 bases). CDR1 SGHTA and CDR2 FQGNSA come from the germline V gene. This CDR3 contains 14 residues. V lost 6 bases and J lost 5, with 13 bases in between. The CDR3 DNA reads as TGTGCCAGCAGATGGGGGCAGGGCAATGAAAAACTGTTTTTT. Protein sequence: CASRWGQGNEKLFF.

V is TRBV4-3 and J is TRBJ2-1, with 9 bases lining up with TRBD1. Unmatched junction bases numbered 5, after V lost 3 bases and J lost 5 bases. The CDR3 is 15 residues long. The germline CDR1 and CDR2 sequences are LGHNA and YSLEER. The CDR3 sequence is CASSHEQGADNEQFF. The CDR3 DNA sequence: TGCGCCAGCAGCCACGAACAGGGGGCGGACAATGAGCAGTTCTTC.

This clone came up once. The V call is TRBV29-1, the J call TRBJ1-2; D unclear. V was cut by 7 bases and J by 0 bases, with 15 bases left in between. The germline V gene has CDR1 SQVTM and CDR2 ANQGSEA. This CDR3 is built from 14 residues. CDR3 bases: TGCAGCGCCGCTGCCAGGTGGCCTAACTATGGCTACACCTTC. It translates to CSAAARWPNYGYTF.

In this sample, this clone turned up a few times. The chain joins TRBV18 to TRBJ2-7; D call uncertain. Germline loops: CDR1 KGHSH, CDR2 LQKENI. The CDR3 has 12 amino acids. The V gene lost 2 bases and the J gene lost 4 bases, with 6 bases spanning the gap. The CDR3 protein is CASSPNRYEQYF. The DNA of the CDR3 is TGTGCCAGCTCACCAAATCGTTACGAGCAGTACTTC.

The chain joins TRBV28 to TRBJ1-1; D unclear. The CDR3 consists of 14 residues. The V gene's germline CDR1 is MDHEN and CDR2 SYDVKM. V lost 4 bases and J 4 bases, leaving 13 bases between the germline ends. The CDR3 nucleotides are TGTGCCAGCAGTTCCCGAGGGCAGACCACTGAAGCTTTCTTT. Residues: CASSSRGQTTEAFF.